This T cell receptor (beta chain) was captured in a study of Ad26.COV2.S vaccination and SARS-CoV-2 variants. Study-level information: Donor was assigned to the Ad26.COV2.S arm of trial COV1001.

Treatment given: some 19 received Ad26.COV2.S at low or high dose, single or two shots; 5 received placebo; per-sample allocation not given. Samples analyzed were those drawn on day 63 after the first vaccine or placebo injection. CDR3 size: 15 residues. Trimming shortened V by 6 bases and J by 2 bases, and 18 bases separated the two germline ends. Germline V lookup: CDR1 SGDLS, CDR2 YYNGEE. Method: immunoSEQ multiplex PCR; TCRdb's copy keeps in-frame clones and lacks some. This sample has about 400,000 clones, with around 92% found just once. The TCR comes from a person aged 18-60 years who received the Ad26.COV2.S COVID-19 vaccine or a placebo. The sample consisted of peripheral blood, taken in a trial of Ad26.COV2.S vaccine versus placebo. The J gene is TRBJ2-7, the V gene TRBV9; TRBD2 is a possible D gene (5 bases). As DNA, the CDR3 is TGTGCCAGCAACCCCAGCGGTGACGCCGCCTACGAGCAGTACTTC. Translation: CASNPSGDAAYEQYF.